These T cell receptor beta chains were read from a single sample in a study of T-cell memory formation after mild COVID-19. TCRdb independently ran MiXCR on the 5' RACE reads; one entry per CDR3 protein. The sample shows 400,000 or so distinct CDR3 sequences, approximately 20% of them seen only once. The sequenced material came from PBMCs or a T cell subset sorted from them (not recorded which). Source of these receptors: an adult woman who had mild COVID-19 (a few samples of this study predate the infection). Cell type and time point are not known. Each CDR3 is given with its conserved first and last residue. Each record gives: V gene, clone size, J gene, D gene, CDR3 DNA, CDR3 protein. D genes are given only for firm matches. Clone size is stated in some rows and not others, as once, few, many or a class when expanded.

TRBV3-1	NA	TRBJ2-1	TRBD2	TGTGCCAGCAGCCAAGATCCCAAGCGGGGGGCCGAGCAGTTATTC	CASSQDPKRGAEQLF
TRBV27	few	TRBJ2-5	TRBD2	TGTGCCAGCAGTTTGGGACTACGACCGTACCAAGAGACCCAGTACTTC	CASSLGLRPYQETQYF
TRBV11-2	few	TRBJ2-1	TRBD2	TGTGCCAGCAGTCGTATAAGGAAGCGGGGGATGGATGAGCAGTTCTTC	CASSRIRKRGMDEQFF
TRBV20-1	few	TRBJ2-1	TRBD1	TGCAGTGCTATTATACGGGACAGCTACAATGAGCAGTTCTTC	CSAIIRDSYNEQFF
TRBV25-1	NA	TRBJ1-2	NA	TGTGCCAGCAGTGAATGGGGTGACCAGGAGGACTACACCTTC	CASSEWGDQEDYTF
TRBV6-1	many	TRBJ1-1	TRBD1	TGTGCCAGCAGTCCCCGGACAGGGGGCCGCCTGCACACTGAAGCTTTCTTT	CASSPRTGGRLHTEAFF
TRBV6-5	few	TRBJ1-1	TRBD1	TGTGCCAGCAGTTTTGGGACAGGGACGATCTCTGAAGCTTTCTTT	CASSFGTGTISEAFF
TRBV6-2/TRBV6-3	NA	TRBJ1-2	TRBD1	TGTGCCAGCAGGACAGGGGTCACAGGAGGCTACACCTTC	CASRTGVTGGYTF
TRBV12-3/TRBV12-4	NA	TRBJ2-5	TRBD2	TGTGCCAGCACCAAAGCGGGATTAGGCCAAGAGACCCAGTGCTTC	CASTKAGLGQETQCF
TRBV4-2	NA	TRBJ2-5	NA	TGTGCCAGCAGCCATCATTTTCGGGGCCAAGAGACCCAGTACTTC	CASSHHFRGQETQYF
TRBV12-3/TRBV12-4	few	TRBJ2-7	NA	TGTGCCAGCAGTTTAGGCCAGGGGATATTCTACGAGCAGTACTTC	CASSLGQGIFYEQYF
TRBV7-9	NA	TRBJ2-3	TRBD1	TGTGCCAGCAGCGATGGAATGGGACAGGGATTCGCAGATACGCAGTATTTT	CASSDGMGQGFADTQYF